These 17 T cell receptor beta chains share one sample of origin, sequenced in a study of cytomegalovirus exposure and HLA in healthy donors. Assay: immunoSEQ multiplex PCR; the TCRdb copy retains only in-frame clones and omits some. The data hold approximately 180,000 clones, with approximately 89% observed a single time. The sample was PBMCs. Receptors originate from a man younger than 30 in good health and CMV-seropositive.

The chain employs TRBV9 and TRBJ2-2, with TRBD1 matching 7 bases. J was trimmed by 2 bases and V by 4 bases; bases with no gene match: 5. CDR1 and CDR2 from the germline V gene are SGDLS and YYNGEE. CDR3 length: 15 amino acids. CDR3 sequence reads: CASSLQGRNTGELFF. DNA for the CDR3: TGTGCCAGCAGCCTACAGGGGCGCAACACCGGGGAGCTGTTTTTT.

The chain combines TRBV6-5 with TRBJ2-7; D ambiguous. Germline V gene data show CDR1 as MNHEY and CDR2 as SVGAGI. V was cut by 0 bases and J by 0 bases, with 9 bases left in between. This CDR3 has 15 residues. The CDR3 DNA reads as TGTGCCAGCAGTTACTCGTTTCTAAGCTCCTACGAGCAGTACTTC. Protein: CASSYSFLSSYEQYF.

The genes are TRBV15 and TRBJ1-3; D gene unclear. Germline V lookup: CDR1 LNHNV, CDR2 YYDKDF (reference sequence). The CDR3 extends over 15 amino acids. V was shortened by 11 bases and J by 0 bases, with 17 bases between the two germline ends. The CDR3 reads CAGNSGTYSGNTIYF. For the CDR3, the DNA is TGTGCCGGGAACAGCGGTACGTACTCTGGAAACACCATATATTTT.

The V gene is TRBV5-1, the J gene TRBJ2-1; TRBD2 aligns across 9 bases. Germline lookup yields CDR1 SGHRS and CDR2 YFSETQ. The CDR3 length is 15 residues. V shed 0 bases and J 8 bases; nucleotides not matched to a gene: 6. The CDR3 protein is CASSLEAGGLHEQFF. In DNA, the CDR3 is TGCGCCAGCAGCTTGGAGGCGGGAGGGTTGCATGAGCAGTTCTTC.

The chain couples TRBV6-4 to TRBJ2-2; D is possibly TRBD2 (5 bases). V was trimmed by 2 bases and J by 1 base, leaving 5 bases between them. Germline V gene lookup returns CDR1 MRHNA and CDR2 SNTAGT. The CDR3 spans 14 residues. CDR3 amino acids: CASSDRENTGELFF. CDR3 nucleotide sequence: TGTGCCAGCAGTGACCGGGAGAACACCGGGGAGCTGTTTTTT.

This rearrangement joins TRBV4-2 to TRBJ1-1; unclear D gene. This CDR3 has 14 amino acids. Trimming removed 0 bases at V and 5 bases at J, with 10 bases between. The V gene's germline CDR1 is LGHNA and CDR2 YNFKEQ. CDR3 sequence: CASSQDAPRTEAFF. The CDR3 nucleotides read TGTGCCAGCAGCCAAGACGCCCCCAGGACTGAAGCTTTCTTT.

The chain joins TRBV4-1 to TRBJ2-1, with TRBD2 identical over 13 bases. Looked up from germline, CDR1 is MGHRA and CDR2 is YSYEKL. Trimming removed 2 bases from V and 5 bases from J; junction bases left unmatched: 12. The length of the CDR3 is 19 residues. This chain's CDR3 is CASSQPTSGRLPPDNEQFF. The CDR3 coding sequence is TGCGCCAGCAGCCAACCGACTAGCGGGAGGCTTCCCCCTGACAATGAGCAGTTCTTC.

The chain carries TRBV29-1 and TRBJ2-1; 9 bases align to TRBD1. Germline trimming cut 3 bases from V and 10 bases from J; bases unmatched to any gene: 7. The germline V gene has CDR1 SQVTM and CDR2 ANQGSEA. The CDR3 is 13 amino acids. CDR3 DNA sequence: TGCAGCGTTGAGGGGGACAGGGTACGGGAGCAGTTCTTC. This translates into CSVEGDRVREQFF.

The CDR3 here is CASSFRDMYEQYF. CDR3 nucleotides: TGTGCCAGCAGCTTCCGGGACATGTACGAGCAGTACTTC. V gene TRBV7-9 combines with J gene TRBJ2-7, with D perhaps matching TRBD1 (6 bases). The CDR3 has 13 residues. In germline, CDR1 is SEHNR, CDR2 FQNEAQ (reference sequence). With 3 bases removed from V and 4 bases from J, the gap between germline ends came to 10 bases.

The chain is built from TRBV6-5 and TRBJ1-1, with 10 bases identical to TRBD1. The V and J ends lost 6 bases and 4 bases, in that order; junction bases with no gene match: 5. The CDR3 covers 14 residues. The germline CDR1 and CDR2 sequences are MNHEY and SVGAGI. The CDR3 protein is CASRKTGGLTEAFF. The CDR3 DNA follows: TGTGCCAGCAGGAAGACAGGGGGCCTCACTGAAGCTTTCTTT.

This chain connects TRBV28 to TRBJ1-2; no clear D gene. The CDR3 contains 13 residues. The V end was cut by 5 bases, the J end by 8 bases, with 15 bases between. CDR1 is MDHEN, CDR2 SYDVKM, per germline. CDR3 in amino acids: CASSADPLGGYTF. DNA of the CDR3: TGTGCCAGCAGTGCCGACCCTCTCGGGGGCTACACCTTC.

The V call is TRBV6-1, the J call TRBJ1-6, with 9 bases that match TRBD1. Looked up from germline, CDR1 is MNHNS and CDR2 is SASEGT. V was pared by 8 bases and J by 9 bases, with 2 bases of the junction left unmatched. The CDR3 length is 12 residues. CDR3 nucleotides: TGTGCCAGCGGGACAGGGAGTTCACCCCTCCACTTT. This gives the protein CASGTGSSPLHF.

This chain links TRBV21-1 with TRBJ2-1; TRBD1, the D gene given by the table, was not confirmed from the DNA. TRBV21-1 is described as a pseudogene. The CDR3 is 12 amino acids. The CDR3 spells CARAVRVGEQFF. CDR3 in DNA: TGTGCCAGGGCGGTCAGGGTTGGTGAGCAGTTCTTC.

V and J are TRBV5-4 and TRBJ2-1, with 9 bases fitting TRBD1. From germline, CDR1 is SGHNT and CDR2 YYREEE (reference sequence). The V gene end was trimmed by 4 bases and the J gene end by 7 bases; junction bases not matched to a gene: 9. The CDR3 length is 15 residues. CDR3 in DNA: TGTGCCAGCAGCGGTCCACAGGGGGCGCGGAATGAGCAGTTCTTC. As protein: CASSGPQGARNEQFF.

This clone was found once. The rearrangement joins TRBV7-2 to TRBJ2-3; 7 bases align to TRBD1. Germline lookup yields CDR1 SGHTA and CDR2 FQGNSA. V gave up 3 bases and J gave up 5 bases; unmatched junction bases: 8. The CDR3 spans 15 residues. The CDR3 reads CASSFSEGARDTQYF. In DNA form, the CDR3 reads TGTGCCAGCAGCTTCTCAGAGGGGGCGAGAGATACGCAGTATTTT.

CDR3 bases: TGTGCCAGCAGCTTAGGACAGTCCTACGAGCAGTACTTC. Its translation: CASSLGQSYEQYF. The J gene is TRBJ2-7, the V gene TRBV5-5, with D possibly matching TRBD1 (6 bases). CDR3 size: 13 residues. Deletions cut 2 bases from V and 1 base from J, with 7 bases between. Per the germline V gene, CDR1 is SGHKS and CDR2 is YYEKEE (reference sequence).

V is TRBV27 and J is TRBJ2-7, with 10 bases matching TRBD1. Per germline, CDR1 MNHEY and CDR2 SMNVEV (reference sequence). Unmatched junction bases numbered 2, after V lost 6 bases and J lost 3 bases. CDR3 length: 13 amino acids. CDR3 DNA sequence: TGTGCCAGCAGCCGGACAGGGGGCTACGAGCAGTACTTC. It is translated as CASSRTGGYEQYF.